A single sample gave rise to the 14 T cell receptor beta chains below, sequenced in a study of human T cells and chemical hapten exposure. In TCRdb, the RACE reads were re-called with MiXCR into one record per CDR3 protein. The sample has 50,000 to 60,000 distinct CDR3 sequences, around an eighth seen once. Time point in this sample: patch test 3, about 24 weeks after DPC sensitization. The treatment is: therapeutic diphenylcyclopropenone sensitization with weekly scalp DPC. Source: whole blood, taken in connection with sensitization to the hapten diphenylcyclopropenone (DPC). All receptors derive from a man in his thirties or forties with alopecia areata. Some clones in this sample may be carry-over from other donors' samples.

In this sample, this clonotype turned up many times. The DNA of the CDR3 is TGTGCCAGCATCAGACATGCTGGAGGGAGTAACTATGGCTACACCTTC. Its translation is CASIRHAGGSNYGYTF. J is TRBJ1-2 and V is TRBV6-5; D is unclear. The CDR3 has 16 amino acids. CDR1 and CDR2 from the germline V gene are MNHEY and SVGAGI. The V end lost 7 bases, the J end lost 1 base, and 19 bases lay between the germline ends.

This clonotype was counted a few times. The rearrangement uses TRBV20-1 and TRBJ2-5; 9 bases align to TRBD2. Germline V gene data show CDR1 as DFQATT and CDR2 as SNEGSKA (reference sequence). This CDR3 has 15 residues. J lost 1 base, V lost 5 bases, and 8 bases had no gene match. In DNA, the CDR3 is TGCAGTGCTGTGCGGGGGGGGCGGTCCCAAGAGACCCAGTACTTC. Translating gives CSAVRGGRSQETQYF.

In this sample, this clonotype turned up a few times. The rearrangement links TRBV20-1 to TRBJ2-3, with D perhaps matching TRBD1 or TRBD2 (5 bases each). The length of the CDR3 is 13 residues. The V gene's germline CDR1 is DFQATT and CDR2 SNEGSKA (reference sequence). Trimming took off 5 bases at V and 2 bases at J, with 11 bases between the two ends. The CDR3 DNA follows: TGCAGTGCTGGGGCGGGCTCCACAGATACGCAGTATTTT. It translates to CSAGAGSTDTQYF.

In its sample, this clonotype was seen a few times. The V and J genes are TRBV7-9 and TRBJ2-7, with D tentatively TRBD2 (5 bases). The CDR3 loop spans 12 amino acids. Trimming removed 5 bases from V and 3 bases from J, with 8 bases in between. The V gene's germline CDR1 is SEHNR and CDR2 FQNEAQ (reference sequence). The CDR3 reads CASSPSIYEQYF. The CDR3 coding sequence is TGTGCCAGCAGCCCTAGCATCTACGAGCAGTACTTC.

This clonotype was seen a few times. The chain links TRBV7-9 to TRBJ1-5; D is ambiguous. This CDR3 is 14 amino acids long. Germline CDR1 is SEHNR and CDR2 is FQNEAQ (reference sequence). V lost 5 bases and J lost 0, with 8 bases in between. The DNA for the CDR3 is TGTGCCAGCAGCCCCCAGGATAGCAATCAGCCCCAGCATTTT. Residues: CASSPQDSNQPQHF.

V gene TRBV4-3 combines with J gene TRBJ1-1; D may be TRBD1 (6 bases). The CDR3 is 14 residues long. The germline V gene encodes CDR1 LGHNA and CDR2 YSLEER. Trimming took off 0 bases at V and 10 bases at J, with 15 bases between the two ends. CDR3 protein: CASSQEKGGGRAFF. The CDR3 DNA reads as TGCGCCAGCAGCCAAGAAAAGGGAGGGGGGAGAGCTTTCTTT.

This clonotype was seen many times. This chain joins TRBV15 and TRBJ2-5, with TRBD2 matching over 12 bases. The CDR3 has 16 amino acids. The V gene's germline CDR1 is LNHNV and CDR2 YYDKDF (reference sequence). V dropped 1 base and J dropped 0; count of bases not matched to a gene: 0. As DNA, the CDR3 is TGTGCCACCAGCAGAGCTAGCGGGGGGGACCAAGAGACCCAGTACTTC. Translation: CATSRASGGDQETQYF.

The table lists this clonotype with a few counts. The chain has TRBV5-5 and TRBJ1-1; no clear D gene. Germline loops: CDR1 SGHKS, CDR2 YYEKEE (reference sequence). Trimming cost V 2 bases and J 0 bases, with 8 bases left between them. The CDR3 is made up of 14 amino acids. The CDR3 DNA sequence: TGTGCCAGCAGCTTATCTCAGGTGAACACTGAAGCTTTCTTT. It specifies CASSLSQVNTEAFF.

This clonotype was observed a handful of times. The chain joins TRBV3-1 to TRBJ1-6, with D unresolved. Germline lookup yields CDR1 LGHDT and CDR2 YNNKEL (reference sequence). The CDR3 is made up of 14 amino acids. Trimming pared 6 bases from V and 7 bases from J, leaving 13 bases between. CDR3 DNA: TGTGCCAGCAGACCGACCGCACCAAATTCACCCCTCCACTTT. This encodes CASRPTAPNSPLHF.

V is TRBV6-6 and J is TRBJ1-1, with 9 bases lining up with TRBD1. The CDR3 consists of 12 residues. CDR1 is MNHNY, CDR2 SVGAGI, per germline (reference sequence). V gave up 2 bases and J gave up 12 bases; unmatched junction bases: 4. DNA of the CDR3: TGTGCCAGCAGTTACGCGGGACAGGGTTCTTTCTTT. It translates to CASSYAGQGSFF.

V gene TRBV9 combines with J gene TRBJ2-2; D gene ambiguous. V lost 3 bases and J lost 6, with 15 bases in between. The CDR3 has 15 residues. Germline-derived CDR1 and CDR2 are SGDLS and YYNGEE. For the CDR3, the DNA is TGTGCCAGCAGCGCATCCTGGGTAGGCGCCGGGGAGCTGTTTTTT. As protein: CASSASWVGAGELFF.

The chain has TRBV29-1 and TRBJ2-2; D is ambiguous. Trimming left V 6 bases short and J 3 bases short, with 8 bases between. The CDR3 runs to 12 residues. In germline, CDR1 is SQVTM, CDR2 ANQGSEA. CDR3 in DNA: TGCAGCGTGCTTCCGGACACCGGGGAGCTGTTTTTT. As protein: CSVLPDTGELFF.

There are a few counts of this clonotype. V gene TRBV9 combines with J gene TRBJ1-2, with 11 bases lining up with TRBD1. The CDR3 has 15 amino acids. Trimming at V came to 4 bases and at J to 7 bases, leaving 9 bases not matched to a gene. Germline CDR1 reads SGDLS; CDR2 reads YYNGEE. The CDR3 reads CASSSSGQGASGYTF. In DNA form, the CDR3 reads TGTGCCAGCAGCTCATCCGGACAGGGGGCTTCTGGCTACACCTTC.

This clonotype was seen only a few times. V gene TRBV6-2 or TRBV6-3 combines with J gene TRBJ1-5; 8 nucleotides align to TRBD1. CDR3 length equals 16 residues. CDR1 MNHEY and CDR2 SVGEGT come from the germline V gene. Germline trimming cut 2 bases from V and 1 base from J; bases unmatched to any gene: 4. Written as DNA, the CDR3 is TGTGCCAGCAGTTACCCGCGGACAGGGAGCAATCAGCCCCAGCATTTT. Translation: CASSYPRTGSNQPQHF.